This T cell receptor (beta chain) comes out of a study of T cells in Graves' hyperthyroidism and ophthalmopathy. Calling Graves' hyperthyroidism stable meant ophthalmopathy did not progress within 18 months. Authors of the study amplified TCR beta CDR3 regions from RNA transcripts. Initially, a first-round RT-PCR of the TCR CDR3 employed the HTBI primer set. MiXCR, run by TCRdb on the multiplex PCR reads, gives a single entry per CDR3 protein. Among around 500,000 distinct CDR3 sequences, around 15% were seen once, and the ten largest hold around 17%. With regard to this clonotype: Its antigen is undetermined.

General study findings and limits: Among clonotypes expanded in thyroid above 0.001, most were also found in blood.

V was clipped by 0 bases and J by 8 bases, with 15 bases between them. The CDR3 covers 15 residues. The V gene's germline CDR1 is MNHEY and CDR2 SVGEGT. Source material: blood. This clonotype was sampled from a woman aged 18-29 years with Graves' hyperthyroidism. This chain joins TRBV6-2 or TRBV6-3 and TRBJ2-3; D remains unclear. DNA for the CDR3: TGTGCCAGCAGTTACTCGACTGACTGGCGCAGTACGCAGTATTTT. Translated: CASSYSTDWRSTQYF.